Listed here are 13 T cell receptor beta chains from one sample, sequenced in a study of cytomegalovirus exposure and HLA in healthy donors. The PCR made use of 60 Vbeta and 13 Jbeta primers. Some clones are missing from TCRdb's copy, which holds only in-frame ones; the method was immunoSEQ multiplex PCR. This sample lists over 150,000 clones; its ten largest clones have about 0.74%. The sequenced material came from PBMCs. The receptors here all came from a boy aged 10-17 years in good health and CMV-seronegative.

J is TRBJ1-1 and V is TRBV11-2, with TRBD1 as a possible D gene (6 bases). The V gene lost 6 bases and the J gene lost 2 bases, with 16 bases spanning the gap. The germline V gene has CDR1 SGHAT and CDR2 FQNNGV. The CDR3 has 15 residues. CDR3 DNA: TGTGCCAGCAGGGAAAAGAACAGGGAAAACACTGAAGCTTTCTTT. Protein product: CASREKNRENTEAFF.

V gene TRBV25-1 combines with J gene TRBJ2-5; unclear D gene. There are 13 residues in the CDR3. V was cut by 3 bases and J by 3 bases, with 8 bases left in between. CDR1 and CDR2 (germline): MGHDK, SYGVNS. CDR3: CASSDPFKETQYF. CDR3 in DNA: TGTGCCAGCAGTGATCCTTTTAAAGAGACCCAGTACTTC.

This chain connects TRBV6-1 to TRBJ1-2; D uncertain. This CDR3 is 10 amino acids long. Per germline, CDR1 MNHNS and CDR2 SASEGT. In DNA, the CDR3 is TGTACTACGTTTAACTATGGCTACACCTTC. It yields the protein CTTFNYGYTF.

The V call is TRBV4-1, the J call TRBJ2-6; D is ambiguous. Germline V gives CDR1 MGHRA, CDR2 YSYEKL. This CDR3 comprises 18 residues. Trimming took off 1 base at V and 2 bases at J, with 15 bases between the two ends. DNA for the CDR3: TGCGCCAGCAGCCAAGGCCGAGCTCGTGGTGCTGGGGCCAACGTCCTGACTTTC. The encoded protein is CASSQGRARGAGANVLTF.

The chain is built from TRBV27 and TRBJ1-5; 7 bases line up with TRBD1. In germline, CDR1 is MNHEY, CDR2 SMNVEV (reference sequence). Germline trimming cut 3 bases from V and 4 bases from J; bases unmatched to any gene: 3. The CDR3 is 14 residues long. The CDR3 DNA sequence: TGTGCCAGCAGTTTCCTACAGGGGAATCAGCCCCAGCATTTT. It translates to CASSFLQGNQPQHF.

CDR3 loop: CASSSNGHSMVETQYF. The CDR3 DNA is TGCGCCAGCAGCTCGAACGGACATTCCATGGTGGAGACCCAGTACTTC. The V gene is TRBV5-1, the J gene TRBJ2-5, with D possibly being TRBD1 (5 bases). Germline assignment: CDR1 SGHRS and CDR2 YFSETQ. The V end lost 3 bases, the J end lost 5 bases, and 20 bases lay between the germline ends. This CDR3 is 16 amino acids long.

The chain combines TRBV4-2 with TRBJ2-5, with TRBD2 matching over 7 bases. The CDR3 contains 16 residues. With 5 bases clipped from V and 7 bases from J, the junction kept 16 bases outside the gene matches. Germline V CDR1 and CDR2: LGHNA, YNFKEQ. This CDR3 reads CASSAPRGDFIGTQYF. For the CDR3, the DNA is TGTGCCAGCAGCGCCCCCCGGGGGGACTTCATTGGGACCCAGTACTTC.

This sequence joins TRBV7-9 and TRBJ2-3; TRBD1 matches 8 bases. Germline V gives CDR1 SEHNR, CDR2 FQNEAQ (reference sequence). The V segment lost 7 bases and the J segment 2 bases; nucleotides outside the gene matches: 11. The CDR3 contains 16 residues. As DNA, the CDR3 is TGTGCCAGCACCCTTTGGACAGGGCCTGACACAGATACGCAGTATTTT. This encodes CASTLWTGPDTDTQYF.

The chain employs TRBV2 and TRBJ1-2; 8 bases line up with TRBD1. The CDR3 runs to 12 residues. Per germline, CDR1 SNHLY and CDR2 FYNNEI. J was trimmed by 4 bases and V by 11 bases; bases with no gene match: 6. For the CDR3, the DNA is TGTGCCGCGGGACAGGCCCCCTATGGCTACACCTTC. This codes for CAAGQAPYGYTF.

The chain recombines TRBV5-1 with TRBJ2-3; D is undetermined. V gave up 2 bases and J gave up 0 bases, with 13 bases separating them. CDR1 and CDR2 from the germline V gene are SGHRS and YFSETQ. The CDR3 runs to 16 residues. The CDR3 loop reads CASSLRYSSSTDTQYF. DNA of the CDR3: TGCGCCAGCAGCTTACGGTATAGTTCTAGCACAGATACGCAGTATTTT.

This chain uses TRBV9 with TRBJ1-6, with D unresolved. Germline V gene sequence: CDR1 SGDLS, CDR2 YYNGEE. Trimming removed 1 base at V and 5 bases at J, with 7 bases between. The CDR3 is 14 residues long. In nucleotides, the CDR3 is TGTGCCAGCAGCGTAAATTGGCATAATTCACCCCTCCACTTT. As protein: CASSVNWHNSPLHF. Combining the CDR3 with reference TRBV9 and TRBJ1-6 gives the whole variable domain DSGVTQTPKHLITATGQRVTLRCSPRSGDLSVYWYQQSLDQGLQFLIQYYNGEERAKGNILERFSAQQFPDLHSELNLSSLELGDSALYFCASSVNWHNSPLHFGNGTRLTVT.

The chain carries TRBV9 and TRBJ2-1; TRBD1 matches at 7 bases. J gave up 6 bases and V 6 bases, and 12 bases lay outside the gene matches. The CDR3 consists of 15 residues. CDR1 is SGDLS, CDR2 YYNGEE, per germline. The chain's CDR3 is CASTLLGDRSNEQFF. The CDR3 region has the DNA TGTGCCAGCACCCTCCTGGGGGACAGATCCAATGAGCAGTTCTTC.

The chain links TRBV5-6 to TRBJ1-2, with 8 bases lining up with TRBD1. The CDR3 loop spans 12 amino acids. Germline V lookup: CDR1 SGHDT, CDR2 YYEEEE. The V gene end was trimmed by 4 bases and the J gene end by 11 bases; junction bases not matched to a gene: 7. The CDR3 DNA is TGTGCCAGCAGCCCTACAGGGGGTGTTTACACCTTC. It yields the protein CASSPTGGVYTF.